The T cell receptor (beta chain) under discussion was sequenced for a study of T cells in Graves' hyperthyroidism and ophthalmopathy. Between the trimmed V and J ends, which lost 0 bases and 4 bases, there was a span of 9 bases. Per germline, CDR1 MNHNY and CDR2 SVGAGI (reference sequence). The CDR3 is 14 residues long. RNA transcripts provided the source from which TCR beta CDR3 regions were amplified. During a first-round RT-PCR of the TCR CDR3, the HTBI primer set was used. TCRdb reanalysed the multiplex PCR reads using MiXCR and keeps one entry per CDR3 protein. The sample holds around 450,000 distinct CDR3 sequences, approximately 14% seen once. Ten or more counts support this clonotype. Its antigen is not identified. The authors took PBMCs from 10 ml fresh peripheral blood. Study-wide results and limits: Stable hyperthyroidism and ophthalmopathy were separated using 13 V-J signatures. Blood also contained most expanded thyroid clonotypes above 0.001.

The TCR sequence derives from a woman younger than 35 with Graves' hyperthyroidism. Input material: blood. This chain links TRBV6-6 with TRBJ1-1, with D tentatively TRBD1 (5 bases). The DNA of the CDR3 is TGTGCCAGCAGTTACTCTGGGGCGTTCACTGAAGCTTTCTTT. It codes for CASSYSGAFTEAFF.